This record covers a single T cell receptor (beta chain). CDR3 size: 12 residues. The J segment lost 3 bases and the V segment lost 7 bases, leaving 4 bases of the junction unmatched. Germline V gene data show CDR1 as SQVTM and CDR2 as ANQGSEA. The source of the sample is a study of Ad26.COV2.S vaccination and SARS-CoV-2 variants. The repertoire was sequenced with immunoSEQ multiplex PCR; TCRdb's copy has only in-frame clones and lacks some. The sample consists of 350,000 to 500,000 clones, 90% of them appearing once. Stated treatment: about 20 received Ad26.COV2.S at low or high dose, single or two shots; 5 received placebo; per-sample allocation not given. Collection of samples fell on day 63 after the first vaccine or placebo injection.

The chain links TRBV29-1 to TRBJ1-2; 8 bases are a match to TRBD1. The receptor was derived from a person aged 18-65 years who received the Ad26.COV2.S COVID-19 vaccine or a placebo. Sample: peripheral blood, taken in a trial of Ad26.COV2.S vaccine versus placebo. This CDR3 reads CSALQGDYGYTF. The CDR3 coding sequence is TGCAGCGCTTTACAGGGGGACTATGGCTACACCTTC.